This T cell receptor beta chain is from a study of identical twins. Study-wide points: Conclusions came from cross-sectional statistical analysis, not from following the same donors. Fewer insertions characterized abundant cord blood beta clonotypes, whereas memory repertoires showed none. For monozygotic twins, models underestimated out-of-frame TCR alpha sharing.

Per germline, CDR1 MNHEY and CDR2 SMNVEV (reference sequence). V lost 3 bases, J lost 0 bases, and 12 bases lay in between. The CDR3 covers 16 residues. After template switching added a universal primer site, the resulting cDNA carried unique molecular identifiers. TCRdb fed the 5' RACE reads into MiXCR, producing one record per CDR3 protein. In the table there are 550,000 to 700,000 distinct CDR3 sequences, around 9.6% of which are singletons. A remark on this clonotype: Its antigen is still unknown.

These data also featured in a second study, about yellow fever vaccine responses in identical twins.

This receptor was identified in a woman aged 18 to 35 in good health. The chain is built from TRBV27 and TRBJ2-1; the D gene is possibly TRBD2 (6 bases). Material: PBMCs. The CDR3 bases are TGTGCCAGCAGTTTTGGGCGGGATAGCTCCTACAATGAGCAGTTCTTC. This codes for CASSFGRDSSYNEQFF.